Sequencing of this T cell receptor beta chain was carried out in a study of blood T cell repertoires in COVID-19. This CDR3 is 14 amino acids long. Trimming pared 0 bases from V and 9 bases from J, leaving 12 bases between. The germline gives CDR1 LGHDT, CDR2 YNNKEL (reference sequence). Here immunoSEQ multiplex PCR was the method, and the copy in TCRdb shows in-frame clones only, minus some. The sample carries 80,000 or so clones, 91% recorded once. The chain employs TRBV3-1 (or the pseudogene TRBV3-2) and TRBJ1-5; D is unclear. Sequenced material: peripheral blood. This receptor was identified in a woman aged 45-59 years in a cohort sampled during active COVID-19. CDR3 bases: TGTGCCAGCAGCCAAGAACCCCGGGATATGCCCCAGCATTTT. This gives the protein CASSQEPRDMPQHF.